The 20 T cell receptor beta chains reported below all come from one sample, sequenced in a study of T cells expressing NK-cell markers. TCRdb derives one entry per CDR3 protein from the 5' RACE reads, leaving out DNA. The sample table sets out about 540,000 distinct CDR3 sequences. The sample was blood T cells: a sorted CD56 or NKG2C T cell subset, CD4+ or CD8+ T cells, or bulk PBMC T cells (not recorded which). The origin of the receptors is a man between 18 and 35 years old in good health.

The rearrangement links TRBV15 to TRBJ2-1; absent DNA, TCRdb's TRBD2 call cannot be checked. CDR3 length: 15 residues. Looked up from germline, CDR1 is LNHNV and CDR2 is YYDKDF (reference sequence). The CDR3 here is CATSRPSGSFYEQFF.

The V call is TRBV6-2 or TRBV6-3, the J call TRBJ2-2; TCRdb indicates TRBD1, and absent DNA this call remains unverified. Germline V lookup: CDR1 MNHEY, CDR2 SVGEGT. This CDR3 comprises 16 residues. The CDR3 protein is CASSYETGGLAGELFF.

J is TRBJ2-1 and V is TRBV6-1; the D gene TCRdb calls, TRBD1, cannot be checked with no DNA. Looked up from germline, CDR1 is MNHNS and CDR2 is SASEGT. The CDR3 spans 16 residues. CDR3 sequence reads: CASSPRPSSSYNEQFF.

J is TRBJ2-1 and V is TRBV5-6; TCRdb's D call of TRBD1 is untestable without DNA. The CDR3 is 13 amino acids. Germline V gene sequence: CDR1 SGHDT, CDR2 YYEEEE. CDR3 residues: CATQGANYNEQFF.

This chain links TRBV4-1 with TRBJ2-1; there is no DNA to check the TCRdb D call of TRBD2. Germline CDR1 MGHRA, CDR2 YSYEKL. There are 17 residues in the CDR3. The CDR3 reads CASSQDLTGGAYNEQFF.

The chain recombines TRBV28 with TRBJ2-2; no DNA is available, so the TRBD2 call from TCRdb remains unchecked. The CDR3 totals 15 residues. Germline CDR1 and CDR2: MDHEN and SYDVKM. CDR3 sequence reads: CASSFPGLATGELFF.

The J gene is TRBJ1-1, the V gene TRBV20-1; TCRdb's D call, TRBD1, is unchecked because there is no DNA. The germline V gene encodes CDR1 DFQATT and CDR2 SNEGSKA (reference sequence). The CDR3 consists of 13 residues. CDR3 in amino acids: CSAEDRVNTEAFF.

This chain's CDR3 is CASTLEGVDTEAFF. The chain has TRBV5-1 and TRBJ1-1; TCRdb indicates TRBD1, and absent DNA this call remains unverified. Germline V gene lookup returns CDR1 SGHRS and CDR2 YFSETQ. The CDR3 loop spans 14 amino acids. The entire variable domain, with the rest obtained from reference TRBV5-1 and TRBJ1-1, is as follows: KAGVTQTPRYLIKTRGQQVTLSCSPISGHRSVSWYQQTPGQGLQFLFEYFSETQRNKGNFPGRFSGRQFSNSRSEMNVSTLELGDSALYLCASTLEGVDTEAFFGQGTRLTVV.

V usage is TRBV29-1 and J usage is TRBJ1-1; the D gene TCRdb calls, TRBD1, cannot be checked with no DNA. Germline V gene data show CDR1 as SQVTM and CDR2 as ANQGSEA. This CDR3 is 13 amino acids long. The CDR3 loop is CSISGGARTEAFF.

The chain joins TRBV5-4 to TRBJ2-2; absent DNA, TCRdb's TRBD2 call cannot be checked. The germline CDR1 and CDR2 sequences are SGHNT and YYREEE (reference sequence). The CDR3 extends over 18 amino acids. The CDR3 protein is CASSLLVVAGGNTGELFF.

J is TRBJ2-5 and V is TRBV12-3 or TRBV12-4; no DNA is available, so the TRBD1 call from TCRdb remains unchecked. This CDR3 is built from 16 residues. Here the CDR3 reads CASSRRTGYPVETQYF.

The V gene is TRBV6-6, the J gene TRBJ2-6. CDR3 length: 13 residues. The germline gives CDR1 MNHNY, CDR2 SVGAGI (reference sequence). The CDR3 sequence: CASKRAGANVLTF.

The J gene is TRBJ1-3, the V gene TRBV6-1. The CDR3 sequence is 14 residues long. Germline CDR1 is MNHNS and CDR2 is SASEGT. This chain's CDR3 is CASSAMLSGNTIYF.

CDR3 residues: CASSLTSGTSGNYEQYF. The chain carries TRBV7-2 and TRBJ2-7; no DNA is available, so the TRBD2 call from TCRdb remains unchecked. This CDR3 region has 17 residues. The germline gives CDR1 SGHTA, CDR2 FQGNSA.

CDR3 loop: CSVAGRGSYEQYF. The rearrangement uses TRBV29-1 and TRBJ2-7; the TRBD1 assignment by TCRdb is unverifiable without DNA. Germline lookup yields CDR1 SQVTM and CDR2 ANQGSEA. The CDR3 is made up of 13 amino acids.

The chain carries TRBV10-3 and TRBJ1-3. The CDR3 runs 15 residues. Germline V lookup: CDR1 ENHRY, CDR2 SYGVKD. CDR3: CAAVADGNSGNTIYF.

This chain connects TRBV7-2 to TRBJ2-1; the TCRdb call, TRBD1, lacks DNA for checking. Germline V gene data show CDR1 as SGHTA and CDR2 as FQGNSA. CDR3 length: 16 amino acids. CDR3 loop: CASSGGTGLGYNEQFF.

The chain couples TRBV2 to TRBJ2-2; TCRdb reports TRBD2, a call that lacks DNA to check it against. The CDR3 is 17 amino acids. Per germline, CDR1 SNHLY and CDR2 FYNNEI. The CDR3 here is CASSEDSSPPYTGELFF. Variable domain in full (rest from reference TRBV2 and TRBJ2-2): EPEVTQTPSHQVTQMGQEVILRCVPISNHLYFYWYRQILGQKVEFLVSFYNNEISEKSEIFDDQFSVERPDGSNFTLKIRSTKLEDSAMYFCASSEDSSPPYTGELFFGEGSRLTVL.

The chain employs TRBV6-1 and TRBJ1-2. Germline values: CDR1 MNHNS, CDR2 SASEGT. The CDR3 totals 12 residues. CDR3 residues: CASSDDGYGYTF.

V usage is TRBV14 and J usage is TRBJ2-1; TCRdb gives TRBD1 as the D gene, but with no DNA this cannot be confirmed. CDR1 and CDR2 (germline): SGHDN, FVKESK. The CDR3 runs 16 residues. The CDR3 region is CASSLIDRLSYNEQFF.